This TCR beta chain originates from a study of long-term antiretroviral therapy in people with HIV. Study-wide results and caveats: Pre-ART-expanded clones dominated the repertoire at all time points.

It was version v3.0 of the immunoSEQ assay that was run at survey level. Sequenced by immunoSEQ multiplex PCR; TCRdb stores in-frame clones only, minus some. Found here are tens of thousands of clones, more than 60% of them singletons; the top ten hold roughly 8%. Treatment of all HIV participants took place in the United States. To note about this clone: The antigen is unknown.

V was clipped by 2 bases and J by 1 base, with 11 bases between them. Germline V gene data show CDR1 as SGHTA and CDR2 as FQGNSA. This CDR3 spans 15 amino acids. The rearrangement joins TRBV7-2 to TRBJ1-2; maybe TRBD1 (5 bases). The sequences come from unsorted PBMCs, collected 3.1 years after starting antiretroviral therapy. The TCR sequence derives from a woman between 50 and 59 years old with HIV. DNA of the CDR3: TGTGCCAGCAGCTTAAGACAGAAGGATAACTATGGCTACACCTTC. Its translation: CASSLRQKDNYGYTF.